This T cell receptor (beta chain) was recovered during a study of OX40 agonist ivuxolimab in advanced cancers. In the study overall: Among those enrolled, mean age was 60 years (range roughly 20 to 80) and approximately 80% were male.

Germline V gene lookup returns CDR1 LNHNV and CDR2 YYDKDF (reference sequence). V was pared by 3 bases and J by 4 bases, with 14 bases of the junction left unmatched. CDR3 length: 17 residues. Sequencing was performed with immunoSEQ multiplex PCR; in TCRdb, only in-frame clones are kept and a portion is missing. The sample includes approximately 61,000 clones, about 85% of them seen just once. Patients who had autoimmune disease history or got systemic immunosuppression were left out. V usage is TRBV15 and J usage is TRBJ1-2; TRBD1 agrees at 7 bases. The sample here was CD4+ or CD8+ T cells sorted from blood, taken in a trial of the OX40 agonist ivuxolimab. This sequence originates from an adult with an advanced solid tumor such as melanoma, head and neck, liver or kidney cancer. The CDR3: CATSRNRGASLLYGYTF. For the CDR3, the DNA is TGTGCCACCAGCAGGAACAGGGGAGCAAGCCTCCTCTATGGCTACACCTTC.